This is a list of T cell receptor beta chains from one sample in a study of control samples from healthy donors and cancer patients. Libraries were prepared by immunoSEQ multiplex PCR; TCRdb keeps only in-frame clonotypes and omits some of them. In the table there are some 97,000 clones, roughly 84% of which are singletons. The specimen was blood. The origin of the receptors is a woman in her forties or fifties in good health. Each CDR3 is given with its conserved first and last residue. The order of the fields is V gene, CDR3 length, D gene, clone size, J gene, CDR3 DNA, CDR3 protein. A D gene is named only where the DNA matches it firmly. Rows may omit the clone size; those that give it use once, few, many or a size class.

TRBV5-1	14	TRBD1	once	TRBJ1-6	TGCGCCAGCCGAGACAGGGACGGGAATTCACCCCTCCACTTT	CASRDRDGNSPLHF
TRBV12-3/TRBV12-4	11	TRBD2	-	TRBJ2-1	TGTGCCAGCGCCGGGAGGAATAAGCAGTTCTTC	CASAGRNKQFF
TRBV3-1/TRBV3-2	15	TRBD1	-	TRBJ1-5	TGTGCCAGCAGCCCCTCGGACAGGCCAAATCAGCCCCAGCATTTT	CASSPSDRPNQPQHF
TRBV5-4	14	-	-	TRBJ2-1	TGTGCCAGCAGCTTGCGGGTCGGGCCTTATGAGCAGTTCTTC	CASSLRVGPYEQFF
TRBV7-7	13	-	-	TRBJ1-3	TGTGCCAGCAGCTTAGCCCTTGGAAACACCATATATTTT	CASSLALGNTIYF
TRBV7-3	15	-	-	TRBJ1-4	TGTGCCAGCAGCTTACAGGGGTCACAGAATGAAAAACTGTTTTTT	CASSLQGSQNEKLFF
TRBV28	14	TRBD1	-	TRBJ1-2	TGTGCCAGCAGGGCACGCAGGGGGCGGTATGGCTACACCTTC	CASRARRGRYGYTF
TRBV11-2	15	TRBD1	-	TRBJ2-1	TGTGCCAGCAGCTTAACAGGGGTCTCCTACAATGAGCAGTTCTTC	CASSLTGVSYNEQFF
TRBV7-3	16	TRBD2	-	TRBJ2-1	TGTGCCAGCAGCTTAACCGGGACTAGCGGTGGGAATGAGCAGTTCTTC	CASSLTGTSGGNEQFF
TRBV6-5	14	-	-	TRBJ1-6	TGTGCCAGCAGGCCCTTACAGGTTCGGTCACCCCTCCACTTT	CASRPLQVRSPLHF
TRBV18	15	TRBD2	-	TRBJ2-1	TGTGCCAGCTCACCACTAGCGGGAGGGTGGTATGAGCAGTTCTTC	CASSPLAGGWYEQFF
TRBV5-1	15	TRBD1	few	TRBJ1-5	TGCGCCAGCAGCCCCAAAACAGGGGGCAATCAGCCCCAGCATTTT	CASSPKTGGNQPQHF
TRBV11-1	15	-	-	TRBJ2-2	TGTGCCAGCAGCCAGGGGGGGAGAAACACCGGGGAGCTGTTTTTT	CASSQGGRNTGELFF
TRBV11-3	12	-	-	TRBJ2-5	TGTGCCAGCAGCTTAGCCGGGGAGACCCAGTACTTC	CASSLAGETQYF
TRBV7-2	15	TRBD2	few	TRBJ2-1	TGTGCCAGCAGCCTTAGCGGGGTCAGGGGCAATGAGCAGTTCTTC	CASSLSGVRGNEQFF
TRBV9	14	-	-	TRBJ1-2	TGTGCCAGCGTTCGAGGGGTGCAGATGGGCGGCTACACCTTC	CASVRGVQMGGYTF
TRBV5-6	16	-	-	TRBJ2-5	TGTGCCAGCAGCGCCGGGTATATGGAGGGAAGAGAGACCCAGTACTTC	CASSAGYMEGRETQYF
TRBV12-1	16	-	-	TRBJ2-3	TGTGCCAGCAGCTATGACCCCGAGCGGCGCACAGATACGCAGTATTTT	CASSYDPERRTDTQYF
TRBV6-4	16	-	-	TRBJ1-5	TGTGCCAGCAGTGCGCCCAAGACCCACGGCAATCAGCCCCAGCATTTT	CASSAPKTHGNQPQHF
TRBV30	14	TRBD1	-	TRBJ1-2	TGTGCCTGGAGTGTATTCCAGACAGGGGATGGCTACACCTTC	CAWSVFQTGDGYTF
TRBV11-2	15	TRBD2	-	TRBJ2-7	TGTGCCAGCAGCTTAGCTATAGGGAGGGGTCCCGAGCAGTACTTC	CASSLAIGRGPEQYF
TRBV7-2	17	-	-	TRBJ2-4	TGTGCCAGCAGCCCACTCGAAGGACTGAAAGCCAAAAACATTCAGTACTTC	CASSPLEGLKAKNIQYF
TRBV7-9	16	-	-	TRBJ2-5	TGTGCCGCCACCCCAGAGGGCAGGGGATTCCAAGAGACCCAGTACTTC	CAATPEGRGFQETQYF
TRBV12-3/TRBV12-4	12	-	-	TRBJ1-2	TGTGCCAGCAGTTTTAGGGTTTATGGCTACACCTTC	CASSFRVYGYTF
TRBV4-1	15	TRBD1	-	TRBJ1-5	TGCGCCAGCAGCCAAGGACAGGGGTTGGGTCAGCCCCAGCATTTT	CASSQGQGLGQPQHF
TRBV7-9	15	-	once	TRBJ2-7	TGTGCCAGCAGCTCCGGTCGGGGGAGCTCCTACGAGCAGTACTTC	CASSSGRGSSYEQYF
TRBV5-6	17	-	-	TRBJ2-1	TGTGCCAGCAGTTCGAGGATTGAAGGGTTGTCCTACAATGAGCAGTTCTTC	CASSSRIEGLSYNEQFF
TRBV7-2	17	-	-	TRBJ1-6	TGTGCCAGCAGCTTAGGCCGCGGGAGCTCCTATAATTCACCCCTCCACTTT	CASSLGRGSSYNSPLHF
TRBV7-3	14	-	-	TRBJ2-6	TGTGCCAGCAGCAGGGATTCTGGGGCCAACGTCCTGACTTTC	CASSRDSGANVLTF
TRBV24-1	14	-	-	TRBJ1-2	TGTGCCACCAGTGATTTTCGGACTAACTATGGCTACACCTTC	CATSDFRTNYGYTF
TRBV5-1	13	-	-	TRBJ2-3	TGCGCCAGCAGCTTGGGAAGCTCAGATACGCAGTATTTT	CASSLGSSDTQYF
TRBV7-2	15	TRBD1	-	TRBJ2-7	TGTGCCAGCACCGGCCCGCGGCAGGGGGCCTACGAGCAGTACTTC	CASTGPRQGAYEQYF
TRBV11-2	14	-	-	TRBJ2-7	TGTGCCAGCAGCTTAGGGACTCTAGGTTACGAGCAGTACTTC	CASSLGTLGYEQYF
TRBV12-5	17	-	-	TRBJ1-3	TGTGCTAGTGCCCCAGTGGGCACGGTTTTGGTATCGAACACCATATATTTT	CASAPVGTVLVSNTIYF
TRBV7-2	17	TRBD2	-	TRBJ2-1	TGTGTCAGCAGCTTAGGGGGGTTGGCTAGCGGGAGTGGTGAGCAGTTCTTC	CVSSLGGLASGSGEQFF
TRBV11-2	14	TRBD1	-	TRBJ1-1	TGTGCCAGCAGCGTAAAAACAGGGGCCACTGAAGCTTTCTTT	CASSVKTGATEAFF
TRBV29-1	12	-	-	TRBJ2-2	TGCAGCGTTGAAGCGGGAACCGGGGAGCTGTTTTTT	CSVEAGTGELFF
TRBV10-3	13	TRBD1	-	TRBJ2-1	TGTGCCATCCTAGGGACAGGGGGCGATGAGCAGTTCTTC	CAILGTGGDEQFF
TRBV3-1/TRBV3-2	16	TRBD2	-	TRBJ2-1	TGTGCCAGCAGCCATGTTCTAGCGGGGGGGCTCTATGAGCAGTTCTTC	CASSHVLAGGLYEQFF
TRBV2	14	TRBD2	-	TRBJ2-3	TGTGCCACACGGGCTAGCGGGAGCACAGATACGCAGTATTTT	CATRASGSTDTQYF